This TCR beta chain was sequenced for a study of OX40 agonist ivuxolimab in advanced cancers. Study at large: Recorded diagnoses for dose-escalation patients were hepatocellular carcinoma, melanoma, renal cell or head and neck cancer. Aged 23 to 79 with a mean of approximately 57 years, they were roughly 83% male.

CDR1 is SGHVS and CDR2 is FQNEAQ in the germline V gene. V gave up 5 bases and J gave up 1 base, with 8 bases separating them. The CDR3 loop spans 13 amino acids. To note about this clone: Its antigen is not known.

Study-level results: The work left the antigen specificity of expanded peripheral T cells undetermined. By week 6 at 0.1 to 3.0 mg/kg, blood CD4+ and CD8+ T cells had expanded clonally.

Some clones are missing from TCRdb's copy, which holds only in-frame ones; the method was immunoSEQ multiplex PCR. The sample contains about 100,000 clones, roughly 94% of which appear only once. This chain connects TRBV7-8 to TRBJ1-1, with D maybe TRBD1 (5 bases). The sample was CD4+ or CD8+ T cells sorted from blood, taken in a trial of the OX40 agonist ivuxolimab. The clonotype comes from an adult with an advanced solid tumor such as melanoma, head and neck, liver or kidney cancer. The CDR3 spells CASSRDRNTEAFF. CDR3 sequence (DNA): TGTGCCAGCAGCCGCGACAGGAACACTGAAGCTTTCTTT.